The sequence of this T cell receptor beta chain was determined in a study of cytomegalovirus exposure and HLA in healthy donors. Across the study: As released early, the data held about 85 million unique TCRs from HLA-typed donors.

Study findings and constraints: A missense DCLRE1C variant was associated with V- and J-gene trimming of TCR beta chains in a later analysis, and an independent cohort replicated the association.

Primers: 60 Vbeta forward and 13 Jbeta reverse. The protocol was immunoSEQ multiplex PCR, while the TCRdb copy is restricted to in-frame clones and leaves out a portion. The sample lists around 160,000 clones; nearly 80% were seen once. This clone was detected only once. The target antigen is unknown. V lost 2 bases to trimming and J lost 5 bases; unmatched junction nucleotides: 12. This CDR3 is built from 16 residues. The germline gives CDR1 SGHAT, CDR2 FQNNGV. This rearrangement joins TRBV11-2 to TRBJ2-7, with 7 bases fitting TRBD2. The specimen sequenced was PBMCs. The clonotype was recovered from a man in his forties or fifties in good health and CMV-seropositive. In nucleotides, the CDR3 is TGTGCCAGCAGCTTAATTTTCGGCGGGAGTGGGCACGAGCAGTACTTC. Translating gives CASSLIFGGSGHEQYF.